Listed below are T cell receptor beta chains from one sample, sequenced in a study of blood T cell repertoires in COVID-19. Profiled with immunoSEQ multiplex PCR; TCRdb holds only in-frame clones, not every one. The sample shows over 200,000 clones, approximately 90% of them seen only once. Sequenced: peripheral blood. These receptors came from a man aged 25 to 40 with COVID-19, enrolled during active disease. Each CDR3 is given with its conserved first and last residue. Fields, in order: clone size, V gene, CDR3 length, D gene, J gene, CDR3 protein, CDR3 DNA. The D gene is left open where the match is weak. Expanded clones are given a class, and other clones once, few, many or no size at all.

size: .; V: TRBV12-5; length: 14; D: .; J: TRBJ2-7; CDR3: CASALRFSPYEQYF; DNA: TGTGCTAGTGCTCTACGGTTCTCCCCCTACGAGCAGTACTTC
size: .; V: TRBV14; length: 12; D: .; J: TRBJ2-7; CDR3: CASSQGLILQYF; DNA: TGTGCCAGCAGCCAAGGGCTCATTTTGCAGTACTTC
size: once; V: TRBV19; length: 13; D: TRBD1; J: TRBJ1-2; CDR3: CASSTRQGSGYTF; DNA: TGTGCCAGTAGTACCCGACAGGGGAGCGGCTACACCTTC
size: .; V: TRBV7-3; length: 14; D: TRBD1; J: TRBJ1-1; CDR3: CASSFTGGSTEAFF; DNA: TGTGCCAGCAGTTTTACAGGGGGAAGTACTGAAGCTTTCTTT
size: .; V: TRBV5-6; length: 14; D: TRBD1; J: TRBJ1-2; CDR3: CASRWTGSPYGYTF; DNA: TGTGCCAGCAGATGGACAGGCAGTCCCTATGGCTACACCTTC
size: .; V: TRBV10-3; length: 14; D: TRBD2; J: TRBJ2-7; CDR3: CAISGTSGINEQYF; DNA: TGTGCCATCAGTGGGACTAGTGGGATCAACGAGCAGTACTTC
size: .; V: TRBV12-5; length: 16; D: TRBD1; J: TRBJ2-1; CDR3: CASGLVLDRVLNEQFF; DNA: TGTGCTAGTGGTTTGGTACTTGACAGGGTGTTGAATGAGCAGTTCTTC
size: once; V: TRBV6-2/TRBV6-3; length: 13; D: .; J: TRBJ1-1; CDR3: CASSYSQGTEAFF; DNA: TGTGCCAGCAGTTACTCTCAGGGGACGGAAGCTTTCTTT
size: .; V: TRBV29-1; length: 12; D: TRBD1; J: TRBJ1-2; CDR3: CSVRTGEAGYTF; DNA: TGCAGCGTGCGTACAGGGGAGGCTGGCTACACCTTC
size: .; V: TRBV27; length: 14; D: .; J: TRBJ1-5; CDR3: CASSLYNGNQPQHF; DNA: TGTGCCAGCAGTTTATACAACGGCAATCAGCCCCAGCATTTT
size: .; V: TRBV19; length: 16; D: TRBD1; J: TRBJ2-7; CDR3: CASSMVGTGASWEQYF; DNA: TGTGCCAGTAGTATGGTAGGGACAGGGGCCTCCTGGGAGCAGTACTTC
size: .; V: TRBV5-4; length: 14; D: .; J: TRBJ1-2; CDR3: CASSLALGAGGYTF; DNA: TGTGCCAGCAGCTTGGCTCTGGGGGCGGGTGGCTACACCTTC
size: once; V: TRBV7-3; length: 17; D: TRBD1; J: TRBJ2-7; CDR3: CASSFSPAGTGVYEQYF; DNA: TGTGCCAGCAGCTTTTCTCCCGCCGGGACAGGGGTATACGAGCAGTACTTC
size: .; V: TRBV5-1; length: 15; D: .; J: TRBJ2-1; CDR3: CASSLAGDSYNEQFF; DNA: TGCGCCAGCAGCTTGGCAGGGGACTCCTACAATGAGCAGTTCTTC
size: once; V: TRBV5-4; length: 15; D: TRBD1; J: TRBJ2-5; CDR3: CASSLERTGEETQYF; DNA: TGTGCCAGCAGCTTGGAGCGGACAGGGGAAGAGACCCAGTACTTC
size: .; V: TRBV5-6; length: 14; D: .; J: TRBJ2-7; CDR3: CASSSTGKRYEQYF; DNA: TGTGCCAGCAGCTCAACAGGGAAGAGGTACGAGCAGTACTTC
size: .; V: TRBV7-3; length: 17; D: TRBD2; J: TRBJ2-5; CDR3: CASSSGLAGGLEETQYF; DNA: TGTGCCAGCAGCTCAGGACTAGCGGGAGGGCTAGAAGAGACCCAGTACTTC